One sample yielded the 21 T cell receptor beta chains listed below, sequenced in a study of control samples from healthy donors and cancer patients. Sequenced by immunoSEQ multiplex PCR; TCRdb stores in-frame clones only, minus some. The sample consists of some 90,000 clones, roughly nine tenths of them appearing once. Sample: blood. The receptors stem from a woman in her 30s in good health.

The chain employs TRBV19 and TRBJ1-1; perhaps TRBD1 as D (6 bases). The germline V gene encodes CDR1 LNHDA and CDR2 SQIVND (reference sequence). V lost 6 bases and J lost 0, with 14 bases in between. This CDR3 is built from 15 residues. This chain's CDR3 is CASRPRGGLNTEAFF. As DNA, the CDR3 is TGTGCCAGTAGACCCCGTGGGGGGCTGAACACTGAAGCTTTCTTT.

The gene calls are TRBV5-1 and TRBJ2-1; TRBD1 matches 11 bases. CDR1 and CDR2 (germline): SGHRS, YFSETQ. The CDR3 consists of 16 residues. The junction had 13 bases not matched to a gene; V was cut back by 6 bases and J by 8 bases. The CDR3: CASTRRGQGVIDEQFF. CDR3 nucleotides: TGCGCCAGCACGCGAAGGGGACAGGGGGTTATCGATGAGCAGTTCTTC.

J is TRBJ2-1 and V is TRBV9; D gene ambiguous. The CDR3 has 11 amino acids. The ends were cut back, 4 bases at V and 5 bases at J, with 4 bases in the middle. CDR1 SGDLS and CDR2 YYNGEE come from the germline V gene. The CDR3 sequence: CASSLNNEQFF. CDR3 nucleotides: TGTGCCAGCAGCCTCAACAATGAGCAGTTCTTC.

This clone was picked up a small number of times. The chain has TRBV15 and TRBJ1-1; 7 nucleotides align to TRBD1. The CDR3 loop spans 15 amino acids. CDR1 LNHNV and CDR2 YYDKDF come from the germline V gene (reference sequence). V was clipped by 0 bases and J by 1 base; unmatched bases: 2. The CDR3 DNA follows: TGTGCCACCAGCAGAGAGAAGGGGGCGAACACTGAAGCTTTCTTT. This codes for CATSREKGANTEAFF.

The CDR3 nucleotides are TGTGCCAGCAGCCGGGATAGCGGTTCCCTGAGCAATGAGCAGTTCTTC. Its translation: CASSRDSGSLSNEQFF. This sequence joins TRBV14 and TRBJ2-1; TRBD2 might be the D (6 bases). The CDR3 totals 16 residues. Germline CDR1 and CDR2: SGHDN and FVKESK. V lost 4 bases, J lost 6 bases, and 19 bases lay in between. The complete variable domain, with remaining parts taken from reference TRBV14 and TRBJ2-1, reads EAGVTQFPSHSVIEKGQTVTLRCDPISGHDNLYWYRRVMGKEIKFLLHFVKESKQDESGMPNNRFLAERTGGTYSTLKVQPAELEDSGVYFCASSRDSGSLSNEQFFGPGTRLTVL.

This rearrangement joins TRBV5-6 to TRBJ2-1; 7 bases align to TRBD1. CDR3 length equals 15 residues. CDR1 and CDR2 from the germline V gene are SGHDT and YYEEEE. V dropped 3 bases and J dropped 4; count of bases not matched to a gene: 7. The chain's CDR3 is CASSSTGSGYNEQFF. For the CDR3, the DNA is TGTGCCAGCAGCTCGACAGGGTCTGGATACAATGAGCAGTTCTTC.

This sequence joins TRBV25-1 and TRBJ1-6, with 11 bases that match TRBD1. This CDR3 has 17 residues. Losses at the gene ends were 4 bases for V and 6 bases for J; bases not matched to a gene: 8. Germline V gene data show CDR1 as MGHDK and CDR2 as SYGVNS. The CDR3 DNA is TGTGCCAGCAGTGCCGCCGGGACAGGGGGGACTAATTCACCCCTCCACTTT. Its protein product is CASSAAGTGGTNSPLHF.

The V call is TRBV29-1, the J call TRBJ1-4, with D possibly being TRBD1 (6 bases). The V gene's germline CDR1 is SQVTM and CDR2 ANQGSEA. Trimming took 5 bases from V and 7 from J, leaving 14 bases between them. The CDR3 consists of 13 residues. CDR3 region: CSVQGQLGEKLFF. The CDR3 DNA sequence: TGCAGCGTTCAAGGACAGTTGGGTGAAAAACTGTTTTTT.

This chain connects TRBV24-1 to TRBJ1-5, with 9 positions matching TRBD1. CDR3 length: 16 residues. The trim removed 4 bases at V and 9 bases at J, leaving 12 bases unmatched. CDR1 KGHDR and CDR2 SFDVKD come from the germline V gene. CDR3 in amino acids: CATSEKYGQGFRPQHF. In DNA, the CDR3 is TGTGCCACCAGTGAGAAATATGGACAGGGGTTTCGGCCCCAGCATTTT.

This clone was recorded once. The rearrangement joins TRBV5-5 to TRBJ2-2; 7 positions match TRBD1. The V and J ends lost 0 bases and 5 bases, in that order; junction bases with no gene match: 7. The CDR3 is 16 amino acids. CDR1 SGHKS and CDR2 YYEKEE come from the germline V gene (reference sequence). The CDR3 bases are TGTGCCAGCAGCTTGGTGGCGGGCAGGGGGACCGGGGAGCTGTTTTTT. Translating it yields CASSLVAGRGTGELFF.

The rearrangement links TRBV5-1 to TRBJ2-1; D is perhaps TRBD2 (6 bases). Germline V gives CDR1 SGHRS, CDR2 YFSETQ. The CDR3 covers 12 residues. The germline V and J ends were trimmed by 1 base and 10 bases, with 9 bases remaining between them. The CDR3 DNA is TGCGCCAGCAGCTTGACTAGCTACGAGCAGTTCTTC. Translation: CASSLTSYEQFF.

The gene calls are TRBV18 and TRBJ2-2, with D unclear. This CDR3 contains 14 residues. Trimming pared 3 bases from V and 0 bases from J, leaving 5 bases between. CDR1 is KGHSH and CDR2 is LQKENI in the germline V gene. CDR3 protein: CASSPNANTGELFF. The CDR3 region has the DNA TGTGCCAGCTCACCCAATGCGAACACCGGGGAGCTGTTTTTT. Combining the CDR3 with reference TRBV18 and TRBJ2-2 gives the whole variable domain NAGVMQNPRHLVRRRGQEARLRCSPMKGHSHVYWYRQLPEEGLKFMVYLQKENIIDESGMPKERFSAEFPKEGPSILRIQQVVRGDSAAYFCASSPNANTGELFFGEGSRLTVL.

The V and J genes are TRBV6-5 and TRBJ1-1, with no clear D. V shed 0 bases and J shed 5 bases, with 10 bases lying between them. Per germline, CDR1 MNHEY and CDR2 SVGAGI. This CDR3 contains 14 residues. The CDR3 region is CASSYSPRRTEAFF. The CDR3 bases are TGTGCCAGCAGTTACTCCCCGAGGAGGACTGAAGCTTTCTTT.

This clone showed up just once. V and J are TRBV5-1 and TRBJ2-5; possible D gene TRBD1, 6 bases. The CDR3 has 14 residues. The germline gives CDR1 SGHRS, CDR2 YFSETQ. Between the trimmed V and J ends, which lost 4 bases and 5 bases, there was a span of 15 bases. The CDR3 DNA sequence: TGCGCCAGCAGCGCCGGGGCCGGACAGGAGACCCAGTACTTC. This gives the protein CASSAGAGQETQYF.

This clone came up once. This sequence joins TRBV6-5 and TRBJ2-7, with D possibly matching TRBD2 (6 bases). Between the trimmed V and J ends, which lost 9 bases and 4 bases, there was a span of 16 bases. This CDR3 contains 13 residues. Germline CDR1 and CDR2: MNHEY and SVGAGI. The DNA for the CDR3 is TGTGCCAGTCGCCCGGAGGGATTATACGAGCAGTACTTC. It is translated as CASRPEGLYEQYF.

The V call is TRBV7-9, the J call TRBJ1-1, with D hard to call. V was cut by 5 bases and J by 0 bases, with 16 bases left in between. The CDR3 length is 16 residues. Germline CDR1 and CDR2: SEHNR and FQNEAQ (reference sequence). The CDR3: CASSQTRRYMNTEAFF. DNA for the CDR3: TGTGCCAGCAGCCAGACACGCCGATATATGAACACTGAAGCTTTCTTT. The full variable domain, its missing parts supplied by reference TRBV7-9 and TRBJ1-1, is DTGVSQNPRHKITKRGQNVTFRCDPISEHNRLYWYRQTLGQGPEFLTYFQNEAQLEKSRLLSDRFSAERPKGSFSTLEIQRTEQGDSAMYLCASSQTRRYMNTEAFFGQGTRLTVV.

This clone was recorded only once. The rearrangement joins TRBV5-1 to TRBJ1-2; D is unresolved. Trimming removed 7 bases at V and 1 base at J, with 11 bases between. The germline gives CDR1 SGHRS, CDR2 YFSETQ. CDR3 length equals 13 residues. CDR3 bases: TGCGCCAGCTATCAAGGGAGTAACTATGGCTACACCTTC. Translated: CASYQGSNYGYTF.

The chain couples TRBV10-1 to TRBJ2-7, with 7 bases matching TRBD2. CDR1 is WNHNN and CDR2 is SYGVQD in the germline V gene (reference sequence). The V gene end was trimmed by 7 bases and the J gene end by 6 bases; junction bases not matched to a gene: 9. The CDR3 totals 13 residues. The CDR3 spells CASNDGDYTEQYF. The CDR3 nucleotides are TGCGCCAGCAACGATGGGGACTACACCGAGCAGTACTTC.

The chain carries TRBV3-1 (or the pseudogene TRBV3-2) and TRBJ1-4, with a tentative D call TRBD1 (5 bases). Deletions cut 0 bases from V and 8 bases from J, with 13 bases between. Germline V lookup: CDR1 LGHDT, CDR2 YNNKEL (reference sequence). The CDR3 is 15 residues long. CDR3 residues: CASSQDPGKGEKLFF. Written as DNA, the CDR3 is TGTGCCAGCAGCCAAGACCCAGGGAAGGGGGAAAAACTGTTTTTT.

V and J are TRBV14 and TRBJ2-7; D remains unclear. Trimming removed 0 bases from V and 6 bases from J, with 9 bases in between. This CDR3 has 13 residues. Germline assignment: CDR1 SGHDN and CDR2 FVKESK. The CDR3, as DNA: TGTGCCAGCAGCCAAGAGGGCTTTACCGAGCAGTACTTC. Its translation is CASSQEGFTEQYF.

V gene TRBV3-1 (or the pseudogene TRBV3-2) combines with J gene TRBJ2-1; no reliable D call. The germline V gene encodes CDR1 LGHDT and CDR2 YNNKEL (reference sequence). Trimming cost V 6 bases and J 0 bases, with 9 bases left between them. The CDR3 contains 14 residues. CDR3 sequence reads: CASSVTRSYNEQFF. CDR3 nucleotides: TGTGCCAGCAGTGTTACTCGCTCCTACAATGAGCAGTTCTTC.